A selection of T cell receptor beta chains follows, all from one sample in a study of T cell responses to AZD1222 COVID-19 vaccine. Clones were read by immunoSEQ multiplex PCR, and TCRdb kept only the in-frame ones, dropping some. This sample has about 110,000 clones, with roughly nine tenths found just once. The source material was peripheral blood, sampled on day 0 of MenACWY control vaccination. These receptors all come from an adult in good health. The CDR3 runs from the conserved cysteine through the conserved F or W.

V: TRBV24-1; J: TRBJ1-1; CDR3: CATSDFPEPGTEAFF
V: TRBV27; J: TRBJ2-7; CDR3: CASSFNRDSGSYEQYF
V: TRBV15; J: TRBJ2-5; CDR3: CATRTSNQETQYF
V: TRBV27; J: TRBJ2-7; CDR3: CASRRTSGYEQYF
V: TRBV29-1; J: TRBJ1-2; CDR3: CSVDTRTGSNGYTF
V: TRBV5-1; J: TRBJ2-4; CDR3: CASSPEGGAVSKNIQYF
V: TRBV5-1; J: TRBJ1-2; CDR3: CASSSFGQGDSYTF
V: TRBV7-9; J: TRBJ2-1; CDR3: CASSWSGASRNEQFF
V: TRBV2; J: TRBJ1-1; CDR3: CASTQGRQGGRTEAFF
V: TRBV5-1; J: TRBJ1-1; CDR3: CASSLTTGNTEAFF
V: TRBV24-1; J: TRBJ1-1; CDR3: CATSDGQGDPEAFF
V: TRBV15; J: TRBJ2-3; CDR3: CATSRDGGGTDTQYF
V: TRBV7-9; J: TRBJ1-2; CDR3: CASSLDVVLLIYGYTF